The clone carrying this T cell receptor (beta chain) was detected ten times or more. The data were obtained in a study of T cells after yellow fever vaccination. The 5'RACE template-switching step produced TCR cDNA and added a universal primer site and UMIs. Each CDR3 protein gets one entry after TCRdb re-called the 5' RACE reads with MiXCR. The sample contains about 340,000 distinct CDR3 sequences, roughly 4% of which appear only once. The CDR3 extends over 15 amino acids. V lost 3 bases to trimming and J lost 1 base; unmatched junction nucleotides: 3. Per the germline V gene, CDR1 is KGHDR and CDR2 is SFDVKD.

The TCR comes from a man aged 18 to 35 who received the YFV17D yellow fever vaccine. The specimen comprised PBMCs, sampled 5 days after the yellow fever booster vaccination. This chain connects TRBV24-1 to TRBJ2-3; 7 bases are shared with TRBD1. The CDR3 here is CATSDIGQGTDTQYF. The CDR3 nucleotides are TGTGCCACCAGTGATATAGGACAGGGCACAGATACGCAGTATTTT.